This passage covers 15 T cell receptor beta chains from one sample sequenced in a study of blood T cell repertoires in COVID-19. Data came from immunoSEQ multiplex PCR; TCRdb stores just in-frame clones and leaves some out. The sample holds about 140,000 clones; about 80% are singletons and the top ten take roughly 1.7%. The sequencing input was PBMCs or T cells enriched from blood (not recorded which). The receptors stem from a woman aged 18-29 years who had been exposed to COVID-19.

This clone was found many times. The chain recombines TRBV7-9 with TRBJ2-7; 10 bases are shared with TRBD1. CDR3 length: 14 residues. CDR1 is SEHNR and CDR2 is FQNEAQ in the germline V gene (reference sequence). V lost 7 bases, J lost 6 bases, and 9 bases stayed unmatched. The CDR3 DNA is TGTGCCAGCACTCTCGGACAGGGGGGACCCGAGCAGTACTTC. Encoded protein: CASTLGQGGPEQYF.

This rearrangement joins TRBV6-4 to TRBJ1-1; D may be TRBD1 (6 bases). V gave up 7 bases and J gave up 4 bases, with 16 bases separating them. Per germline, CDR1 MRHNA and CDR2 SNTAGT. CDR3 size: 14 residues. DNA of the CDR3: TGTGCCAGCAAGAAGGACAGCGCGAGCACTGAAGCTTTCTTT. The encoded protein is CASKKDSASTEAFF.

The chain carries TRBV6-5 and TRBJ2-4, with TRBD2 matching 7 bases. Per the germline V gene, CDR1 is MNHEY and CDR2 is SVGAGI. CDR3 length: 15 residues. Trimming removed 2 bases from V and 3 bases from J; junction bases left unmatched: 4. The chain's CDR3 is CASSYGASGKNIQYF. The DNA for the CDR3 is TGTGCCAGCAGTTACGGGGCTAGCGGCAAAAACATTCAGTACTTC.

The chain recombines TRBV28 with TRBJ2-5; D might be TRBD2 (5 bases). In germline, CDR1 is MDHEN, CDR2 SYDVKM. The CDR3 runs 13 residues. The V and J ends lost 2 bases and 4 bases respectively, with 8 bases between them. CDR3 residues: CASSLARAETQYF. The CDR3 nucleotides read TGTGCCAGCAGTTTAGCGAGGGCAGAGACCCAGTACTTC.

V is TRBV11-2 and J is TRBJ2-1, with TRBD1 matching 10 bases. Germline V gives CDR1 SGHAT, CDR2 FQNNGV. The J segment lost 3 bases and the V segment lost 1 base, leaving 0 bases of the junction unmatched. This CDR3 region has 15 residues. The CDR3 DNA follows: TGTGCCAGCAGCTTAGGGACAGGGGGCTACAATGAGCAGTTCTTC. Its protein product is CASSLGTGGYNEQFF. Drawing the rest from reference TRBV11-2 and TRBJ2-1, the complete variable domain is EAGVAQSPRYKIIEKRQSVAFWCNPISGHATLYWYQQILGQGPKLLIQFQNNGVVDDSQLPKDRFSAERLKGVDSTLKIQPAKLEDSAVYLCASSLGTGGYNEQFFGPGTRLTVL.

This chain joins TRBV7-2 and TRBJ1-5; the match to TRBD1 covers 8 bases. This CDR3 is built from 15 residues. V lost 5 bases to trimming and J lost 3 bases; unmatched junction nucleotides: 6. CDR1 and CDR2 (germline): SGHTA, FQGNSA. DNA of the CDR3: TGTGCCAGCAGCCTTGGACAGGGATCCAATCAGCCCCAGCATTTT. It translates to CASSLGQGSNQPQHF.

The chain couples TRBV28 to TRBJ2-1; a possible D gene is TRBD1 (6 bases). This CDR3 contains 17 residues. Trimming left V 5 bases short and J 9 bases short, with 26 bases between. The germline V gene has CDR1 MDHEN and CDR2 SYDVKM. CDR3 sequence (DNA): TGTGCCAGCAGTGGCCTACGGATCGGACAGAGAAATGTTGAGCAGTTCTTC. It translates to CASSGLRIGQRNVEQFF. Using reference TRBV28 and TRBJ2-1 for the parts outside the CDR3, the full variable domain is DVKVTQSSRYLVKRTGEKVFLECVQDMDHENMFWYRQDPGLGLRLIYFSYDVKMKEKGDIPEGYSVSREKKERFSLILESASTNQTSMYLCASSGLRIGQRNVEQFFGPGTRLTVL.

The chain employs TRBV19 and TRBJ2-7; TRBD2 matches 12 bases. Germline trimming cut 4 bases from V and 4 bases from J; bases unmatched to any gene: 5. The CDR3 spans 15 residues. The germline CDR1 and CDR2 sequences are LNHDA and SQIVND (reference sequence). The CDR3 DNA follows: TGTGCCAGTAGTACCGGACTAGCGGGGATTTACGAGCAGTACTTC. It yields the protein CASSTGLAGIYEQYF.

This chain joins TRBV7-3 and TRBJ2-2, with 8 bases lining up with TRBD2. The CDR3 has 16 amino acids. The junction had 5 bases not matched to a gene; V was cut back by 2 bases and J by 3 bases. CDR1 and CDR2 (germline): SGHTA, FQGTGA. The CDR3 nucleotides read TGTGCCAGCAGCTTATTCACTAGCGGAGACACCGGGGAGCTGTTTTTT. This encodes CASSLFTSGDTGELFF.

This chain uses TRBV27 with TRBJ1-1, with 11 bases fitting TRBD1. The CDR3 is made up of 12 amino acids. V was pared by 9 bases and J by 6 bases, with 3 bases of the junction left unmatched. Looked up from germline, CDR1 is MNHEY and CDR2 is SMNVEV (reference sequence). This CDR3 reads CASGTGGPEAFF. The CDR3 DNA follows: TGTGCCAGTGGGACAGGGGGGCCTGAAGCTTTCTTT.

V is TRBV3-1 (or the pseudogene TRBV3-2) and J is TRBJ1-6; 11 nucleotides align to TRBD1. Trimming at V came to 0 bases and at J to 0 bases, leaving 4 bases not matched to a gene. The CDR3 consists of 19 residues. Germline V gene sequence: CDR1 LGHDT, CDR2 YNNKEL (reference sequence). In nucleotides, the CDR3 is TGTGCCAGCAGCCAAGATTGGACAGGGGGCTACTCCTATAATTCACCCCTCCACTTT. Protein: CASSQDWTGGYSYNSPLHF.

The genes are TRBV2 and TRBJ1-5; 12 positions match TRBD1. V shed 6 bases, J shed 6 bases, and the junction held 9 bases outside the gene matches. CDR1 and CDR2 (germline): SNHLY, FYNNEI. CDR3 length: 16 residues. The CDR3 DNA is TGTGCCAGCAGCCCTGTGGGACAGGGGGCCGGTCAGCCCCAGCATTTT. Translated: CASSPVGQGAGQPQHF.

The chain is built from TRBV5-5 and TRBJ1-5, with D perhaps matching TRBD1 (6 bases). V was shortened by 3 bases and J by 6 bases, with 19 bases between the two germline ends. The V gene's germline CDR1 is SGHKS and CDR2 YYEKEE (reference sequence). CDR3 length equals 16 residues. The CDR3 sequence is CASSSWGSGAPQPQHF. CDR3 DNA sequence: TGTGCCAGCAGCTCATGGGGTTCAGGGGCGCCTCAGCCCCAGCATTTT.

The V gene is TRBV27, the J gene TRBJ2-7; D is perhaps TRBD1 (5 bases). Per germline, CDR1 MNHEY and CDR2 SMNVEV (reference sequence). This CDR3 spans 13 amino acids. V was shortened by 7 bases and J by 1 base, with 11 bases between the two germline ends. The CDR3: CASTSDSSYEQYF. CDR3 coding DNA: TGTGCCAGCACCTCCGACAGTTCCTACGAGCAGTACTTC.

Here the CDR3 DNA reads TGTGCCAGCAGCCTCCATCTGGGGCTTCAGAAAGAGACCCAGTACTTC. Protein product: CASSLHLGLQKETQYF. This sequence joins TRBV7-9 and TRBJ2-5, with D maybe TRBD1 (5 bases). V was cut by 5 bases and J by 3 bases, with 19 bases left in between. Germline values: CDR1 SEHNR, CDR2 FQNEAQ (reference sequence). CDR3 size: 16 residues.